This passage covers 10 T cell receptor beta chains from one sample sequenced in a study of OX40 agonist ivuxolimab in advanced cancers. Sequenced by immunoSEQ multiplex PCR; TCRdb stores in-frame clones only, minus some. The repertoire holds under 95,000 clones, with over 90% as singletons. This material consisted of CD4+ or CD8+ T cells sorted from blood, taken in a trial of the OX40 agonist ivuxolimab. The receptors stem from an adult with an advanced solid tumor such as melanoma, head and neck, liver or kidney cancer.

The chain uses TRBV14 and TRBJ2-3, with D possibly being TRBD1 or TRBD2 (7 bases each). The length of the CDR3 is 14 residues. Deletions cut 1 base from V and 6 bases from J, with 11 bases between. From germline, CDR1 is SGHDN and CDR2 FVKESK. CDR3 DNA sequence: TGTGCCAGCAGCCAAGCCAGGGGGGGCGATACGCAGTATTTT. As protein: CASSQARGGDTQYF.

The CDR3 bases are TGTGCCAGCATCCCCGATTTTAAGGGACTCGAATCCTACGAGCAGTACTTC. It encodes CASIPDFKGLESYEQYF. The chain links TRBV7-4 to TRBJ2-7, with a weak D call TRBD2 (6 bases). V lost 7 bases, J lost 1 base, and 23 bases lay in between. This CDR3 comprises 17 residues. The germline V gene encodes CDR1 SGHVT and CDR2 SQSDAQ. Together with reference TRBV7-4 and TRBJ2-7, the CDR3 gives the full variable domain: GAGVSQSPRYKVAKRGRDVALRCDSISGHVTLYWYRQTLGQGSEVLTYSQSDAQRDKSGRPSGRFSAERPERSVSTLKIQRTEQGDSAVYLCASIPDFKGLESYEQYFGPGTRLTVT.

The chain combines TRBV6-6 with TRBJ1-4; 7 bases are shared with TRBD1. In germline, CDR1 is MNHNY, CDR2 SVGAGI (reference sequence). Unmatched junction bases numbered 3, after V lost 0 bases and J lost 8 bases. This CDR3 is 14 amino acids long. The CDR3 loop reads CASSYSTGREKLFF. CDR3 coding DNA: TGTGCCAGCAGTTACTCGACAGGGAGAGAAAAACTGTTTTTT.

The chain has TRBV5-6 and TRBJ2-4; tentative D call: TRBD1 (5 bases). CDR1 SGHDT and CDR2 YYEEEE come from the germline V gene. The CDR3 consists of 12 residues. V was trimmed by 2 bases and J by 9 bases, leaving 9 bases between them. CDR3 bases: TGTGCCAGCAGCTTAGGGGTATCCATTCAGTACTTC. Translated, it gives CASSLGVSIQYF.

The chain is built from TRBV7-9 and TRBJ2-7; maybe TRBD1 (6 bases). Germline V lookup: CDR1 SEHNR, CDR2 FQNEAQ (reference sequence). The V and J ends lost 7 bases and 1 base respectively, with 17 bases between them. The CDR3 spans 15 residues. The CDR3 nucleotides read TGTGCCAGCACCGCGGACAGCTTACCTTCCTACGAGCAGTACTTC. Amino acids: CASTADSLPSYEQYF.

The CDR3 DNA reads as TGTGCCAGCAGGTCCGATCGACAGTTTGACTATGGCTACACCTTC. Its translation: CASRSDRQFDYGYTF. J is TRBJ1-2 and V is TRBV7-3; D might be TRBD1 (5 bases). V dropped 6 bases and J dropped 3 bases, with 17 bases sitting between them. In germline, CDR1 is SGHTA, CDR2 FQGTGA. This CDR3 spans 15 amino acids.

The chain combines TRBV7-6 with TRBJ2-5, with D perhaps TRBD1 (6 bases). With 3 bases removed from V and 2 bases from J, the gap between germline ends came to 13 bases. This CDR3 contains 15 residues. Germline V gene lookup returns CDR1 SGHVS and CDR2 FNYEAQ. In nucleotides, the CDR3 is TGTGCCAGCAGCTTCGTGACAGGATCGCAAGAGACCCAGTACTTC. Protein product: CASSFVTGSQETQYF.

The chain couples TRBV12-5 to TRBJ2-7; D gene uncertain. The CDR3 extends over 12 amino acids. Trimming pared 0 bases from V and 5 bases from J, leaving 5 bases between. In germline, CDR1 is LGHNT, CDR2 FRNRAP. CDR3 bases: TGTGCTAGTGGTTTGGTACCGGACGAGCAGTACTTC. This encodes CASGLVPDEQYF.

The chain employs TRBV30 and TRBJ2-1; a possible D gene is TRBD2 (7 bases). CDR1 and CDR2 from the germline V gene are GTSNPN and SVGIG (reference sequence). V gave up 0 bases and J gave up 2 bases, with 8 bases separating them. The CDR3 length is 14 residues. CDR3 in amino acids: CAWSVGGAYNEQFF. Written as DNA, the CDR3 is TGTGCCTGGAGTGTAGGGGGGGCCTACAATGAGCAGTTCTTC.

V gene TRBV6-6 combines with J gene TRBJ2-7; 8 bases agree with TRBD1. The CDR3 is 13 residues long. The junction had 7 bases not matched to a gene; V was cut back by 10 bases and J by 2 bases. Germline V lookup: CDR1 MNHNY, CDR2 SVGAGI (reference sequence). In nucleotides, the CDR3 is TGTGCCACCTTCGGACAGGGCCCCTACGAGCAGTACTTC. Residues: CATFGQGPYEQYF.